This is a list of T cell receptor beta chains from one sample in a study of blood T cell repertoires in COVID-19. Some clones are missing from TCRdb's copy, which holds only in-frame ones; the method was immunoSEQ multiplex PCR. The table shows about 190,000 clones, with less than 85% occurring only once. Material for sequencing was peripheral blood. The receptors come from a woman between 45 and 65 years old with acute or convalescent COVID-19. Each CDR3 is given without its conserved first and last residue.

CDR3,V,J
ASTSPGTGGRQPQH,TRBV19,TRBJ1-5
ASLGTGVPKLF,TRBV6-5,TRBJ1-4
ASSHGREDNEQY,TRBV7-6,TRBJ2-7
ASNRDSSNQPQH,TRBV2,TRBJ1-5
ASSLDPGNTGELF,TRBV5-1,TRBJ2-2
ASSLPGGGYGYT,TRBV5-4,TRBJ1-2
ASSFRGREFRAPYEQY,TRBV27,TRBJ2-7
ATRGGRTTDTQY,TRBV24-1,TRBJ2-3
ASSATGTDTQY,TRBV25-1,TRBJ2-3
ASSPDSYEQY,TRBV11-2,TRBJ2-7
ASSIIGTRLRNQPQH,TRBV19,TRBJ1-5
ASSYPQGAHITCEQY,TRBV6-7,TRBJ2-7
ASSFRGNTIY,TRBV7-2,TRBJ1-3
ASSHRQLGSPLH,TRBV14,TRBJ1-6
ASSPTGTALDNQPQH,TRBV18,TRBJ1-5
ASSVGASGQVPETQY,TRBV9,TRBJ2-5
ASSPGQGYEQY,TRBV12-3/TRBV12-4,TRBJ2-7
ASSPQLSDTQY,TRBV28,TRBJ2-3
ASSVERLGDTQY,TRBV5-1,TRBJ2-3
ASSIVQGNTEAF,TRBV19,TRBJ1-1
ASSLPFDTQY,TRBV11-3,TRBJ2-3
SVERAGGSTDTQY,TRBV29-1,TRBJ2-3
ASSLSRGATDTQY,TRBV7-6,TRBJ2-3
ASSMSQGIQPYYEQY,TRBV19,TRBJ2-7
AWSVGDSGNTIY,TRBV30,TRBJ1-3
ATSDLQNEQY,TRBV24-1,TRBJ2-7
ASSPVLARTNEQF,TRBV3-1/TRBV3-2,TRBJ2-1
ASSLRAGPTDTQY,TRBV11-3,TRBJ2-3